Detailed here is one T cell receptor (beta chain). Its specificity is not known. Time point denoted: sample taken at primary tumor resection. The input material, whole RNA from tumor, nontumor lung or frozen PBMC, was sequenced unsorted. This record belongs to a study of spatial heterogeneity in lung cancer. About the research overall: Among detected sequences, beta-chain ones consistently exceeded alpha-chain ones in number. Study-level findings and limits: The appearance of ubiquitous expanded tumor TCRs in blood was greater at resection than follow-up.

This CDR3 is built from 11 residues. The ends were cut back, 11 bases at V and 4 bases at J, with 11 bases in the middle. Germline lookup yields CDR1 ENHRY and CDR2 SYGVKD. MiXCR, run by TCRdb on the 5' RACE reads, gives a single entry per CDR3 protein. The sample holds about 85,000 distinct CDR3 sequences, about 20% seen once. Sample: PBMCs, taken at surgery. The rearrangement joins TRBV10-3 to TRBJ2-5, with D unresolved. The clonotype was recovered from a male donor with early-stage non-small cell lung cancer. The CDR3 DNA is TGTGCCCCCCCGGGTGGAGAGACCCAGTACTTC. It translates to CAPPGGETQYF.